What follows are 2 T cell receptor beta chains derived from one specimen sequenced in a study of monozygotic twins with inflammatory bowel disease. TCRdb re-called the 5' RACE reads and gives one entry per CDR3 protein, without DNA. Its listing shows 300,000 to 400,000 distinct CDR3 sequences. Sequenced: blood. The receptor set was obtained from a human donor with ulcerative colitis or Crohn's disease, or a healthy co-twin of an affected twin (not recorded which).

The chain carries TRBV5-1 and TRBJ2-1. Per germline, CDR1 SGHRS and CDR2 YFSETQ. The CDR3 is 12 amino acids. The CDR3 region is CASSLDMVGQFF. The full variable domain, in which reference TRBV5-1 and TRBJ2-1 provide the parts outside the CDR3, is KAGVTQTPRYLIKTRGQQVTLSCSPISGHRSVSWYQQTPGQGLQFLFEYFSETQRNKGNFPGRFSGRQFSNSRSEMNVSTLELGDSALYLCASSLDMVGQFFGPGTRLTVL.

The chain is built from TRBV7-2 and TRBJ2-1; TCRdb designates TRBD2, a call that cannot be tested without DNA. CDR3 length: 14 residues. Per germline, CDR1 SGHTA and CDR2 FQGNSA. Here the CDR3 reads CASSLELGINEQFF.